Listed below are T cell receptor beta chains from one sample, sequenced in a study of blood T cells in healthy people across ages. TCRdb re-called the 5' RACE reads through MiXCR, storing one row per CDR3 protein. Of hundreds of thousands of distinct CDR3 sequences in the sample, 40% to 45% were seen once. The sample comprised blood. These receptors were collected from a woman aged 60-75 years in good health. CDR3s include the opening cysteine and the closing phenylalanine or tryptophan. D genes are given only for firm matches. Size is stated for part of the rows, as once, few or many counts, or as a class when the clone is expanded.

TRBD2	TRBV7-2	TRBJ2-7	many	CASSKGGGGALNEQYF	TGTGCCAGCAGCAAAGGGGGCGGGGGGGCACTGAATGAGCAGTACTTC
NA	TRBV20-1	TRBJ2-5	NA	CSTRWSLSWETQYF	TGCAGTACTAGATGGTCCTTGAGTTGGGAGACCCAGTACTTC
NA	TRBV20-1	TRBJ1-5	NA	CSAHGGQVINQPQHF	TGCAGTGCCCACGGAGGGCAGGTAATCAATCAGCCCCAGCATTTT
NA	TRBV3-1	TRBJ1-5	NA	CASSQDWPGNQPQHF	TGTGCCAGCAGCCAAGATTGGCCGGGCAATCAGCCCCAGCATTTT
NA	TRBV5-1	TRBJ2-7	NA	CASSLWVTDYEQYF	TGCGCCAGCAGCTTGTGGGTCACCGACTACGAGCAGTACTTC
NA	TRBV3-1	TRBJ2-3	NA	CASSQGGYTTDTQYF	TGTGCCAGCAGCCAAGGCGGCTATACCACAGATACGCAGTATTTT
TRBD1	TRBV27	TRBJ2-1	few	CASSLGKDRGSNEQFF	TGTGCCAGCAGTTTGGGAAAGGACAGGGGATCAAATGAGCAGTTCTTC
TRBD1	TRBV4-2	TRBJ2-1	NA	CASSQDLRQGNNEQFF	TGTGCCAGCAGCCAAGACCTCCGACAGGGAAACAATGAGCAGTTCTTC
NA	TRBV12-3/TRBV12-4	TRBJ1-2	NA	CASSLGGTTNYGYTF	TGTGCCAGCAGTTTGGGAGGGACAACTAACTATGGCTACACCTTC
TRBD1	TRBV6-2/TRBV6-3	TRBJ2-4	few	CASSSPAPGQDAIRAKNIQYF	TGTGCCAGCAGTTCCCCCGCTCCGGGACAGGACGCGATTAGAGCCAAAAACATTCAGTACTTC
TRBD1	TRBV7-9	TRBJ2-7	NA	CASSPFGTEVLPYEQYF	TGTGCCAGCAGCCCTTTCGGGACAGAAGTCCTTCCCTACGAGCAGTACTTC
TRBD1	TRBV7-9	TRBJ1-6	NA	CASSASRGRNSPLHF	TGTGCCAGCAGCGCGAGCAGGGGGCGGAATTCACCCCTCCACTTT
NA	TRBV5-5	TRBJ1-5	few	CASSLFDNQPQHF	TGTGCCAGCAGCTTGTTCGATAATCAGCCCCAGCATTTT
TRBD1	TRBV9	TRBJ2-7	NA	CASSPSTGDPYEQYF	TGTGCCAGCAGCCCCTCGACAGGGGACCCCTACGAGCAGTACTTC
TRBD2	TRBV9	TRBJ2-1	once	CASSGSAGGKNNEQFF	TGTGCCAGCAGCGGGTCAGCGGGGGGGAAAAACAATGAGCAGTTCTTC
NA	TRBV6-2/TRBV6-3	TRBJ1-2	few	CASSYLGSYGYTF	TGTGCCAGCAGTTACTTGGGCAGCTATGGCTACACCTTC
TRBD2	TRBV6-2/TRBV6-3	TRBJ2-1	few	CASKRERGRFNEQFF	TGTGCCAGCAAACGCGAGCGGGGGAGATTCAATGAGCAGTTCTTC
NA	TRBV2	TRBJ2-6	few	CASSVSNVLTF	TGTGCCAGCAGTGTCTCTAACGTCCTGACTTTC
NA	TRBV15	TRBJ2-5	NA	CATSRDFNSQETQYF	TGTGCCACCAGCAGAGATTTCAACAGTCAAGAGACCCAGTACTTC
NA	TRBV10-3	TRBJ2-3	few	CAISEAQGPDTQYF	TGTGCCATCAGTGAGGCGCAGGGGCCAGATACGCAGTATTTT
NA	TRBV21-1	TRBJ1-5	NA	CASSKDGLNQPQHF	TGTGCCAGCAGCAAAGACGGCCTCAATCAGCCCCAGCATTTT
NA	TRBV28	TRBJ2-4	NA	CASSRTNIAKNIQYF	TGTGCCAGCAGCAGAACCAATATAGCCAAAAACATTCAGTACTTC
TRBD1	TRBV7-3	TRBJ2-1	NA	CVSGQGDYNEQFF	TGTGTCAGCGGACAGGGGGACTACAATGAGCAGTTCTTC
NA	TRBV9	TRBJ2-7	NA	CASSVEKGSPYEQYF	TGTGCCAGCAGCGTAGAAAAGGGATCCCCCTACGAGCAGTACTTC
NA	TRBV6-2/TRBV6-3	TRBJ2-7	NA	CASSRAAISYNEQYF	TGTGCCAGCAGCCGCGCGGCTATTTCCTACAATGAGCAGTACTTC
NA	TRBV3-1	TRBJ1-2	NA	CASSQEEPNPYGYTF	TGTGCCAGCAGCCAAGAGGAGCCAAACCCCTATGGCTACACCTTC
NA	TRBV5-1	TRBJ1-1	NA	CASSLWDTNTEAFF	TGCGCCAGCAGCTTGTGGGACACGAACACTGAAGCTTTCTTT
TRBD1	TRBV28	TRBJ2-7	few	CASSATGQIFPEQYF	TGTGCCAGCAGCGCCACGGGACAGATCTTCCCCGAGCAGTACTTC
NA	TRBV20-1	TRBJ2-3	once	CSASPLGRADTQYF	TGCAGTGCTAGTCCCCTTGGCCGGGCAGATACGCAGTATTTT
TRBD2	TRBV19	TRBJ2-1	NA	CASSHPSGGRPGNEQFF	TGTGCCAGTAGTCATCCTAGCGGGGGGCGACCGGGTAATGAGCAGTTCTTC
TRBD1	TRBV20-1	TRBJ2-3	NA	CSTDRGSTDTQYF	TGCAGTACGGACAGGGGGAGCACAGATACGCAGTATTTT
TRBD2	TRBV3-1	TRBJ2-3	NA	CASSRSGLAGGSTDTQYF	TGTGCCAGCAGCCGTTCAGGACTAGCGGGAGGATCCACAGATACGCAGTATTTT
NA	TRBV7-6	TRBJ1-1	NA	CASSFTTGNTEAFF	TGTGCCAGCAGCTTCACGACGGGGAACACGGAAGCTTTCTTT
NA	TRBV6-6	TRBJ1-1	NA	CASTDIYPPEAFF	TGTGCCAGCACAGACATATACCCACCTGAAGCTTTCTTT
TRBD2	TRBV20-1	TRBJ2-7	NA	CSAQGLGDEQYF	TGCAGTGCTCAGGGACTAGGAGATGAGCAGTACTTC
NA	TRBV6-5	TRBJ2-3	few	CASRRTRGTQYF	TGTGCCAGCAGGCGCACTAGGGGGACGCAGTATTTT
NA	TRBV4-1	TRBJ1-4	few	CASSQDSPGVIVPEEKLFF	TGCGCCAGCAGCCAAGATTCCCCAGGGGTCATCGTACCGGAGGAAAAACTGTTTTTT
TRBD1	TRBV9	TRBJ2-7	NA	CASSVGVGQPFSYEQYF	TGTGCCAGCAGCGTAGGTGTGGGACAGCCTTTCTCCTACGAGCAGTACTTC
NA	TRBV7-8	TRBJ2-7	NA	CASSLGQEYEQYF	TGTGCCAGCAGCTTAGGCCAGGAGTACGAGCAGTACTTC
NA	TRBV4-2	TRBJ1-5	NA	CASSAQGFDQPQHF	TGTGCCAGCAGCGCACAGGGTTTTGATCAGCCCCAGCATTTT
NA	TRBV6-5	TRBJ2-3	many	CASSLTRGLDTQYF	TGTGCCAGCAGCCTGACTAGGGGGTTGGATACGCAGTATTTT
NA	TRBV9	TRBJ1-2	NA	CASSVDIGGLGGYTF	TGTGCCAGCAGCGTAGATATCGGGGGGCTAGGGGGCTACACCTTC
NA	TRBV14	TRBJ2-1	NA	CASSQALNDRYNEQFF	TGTGCCAGCAGCCAAGCTCTCAACGACAGGTACAATGAGCAGTTCTTC
NA	TRBV7-9	TRBJ2-3	few	CASSLGSKSTDTQYF	TGTGCCAGCAGCTTAGGGTCTAAGAGCACAGATACGCAGTATTTT
NA	TRBV12-5	TRBJ1-5	NA	CASGSDSGNQPQHF	TGTGCTAGTGGTTCTGACAGCGGCAATCAGCCCCAGCATTTT
NA	TRBV27	TRBJ2-3	NA	CATCLGWGNSGTQYF	TGTGCCACCTGTTTGGGGTGGGGGAACAGTGGTACGCAGTATTTT
TRBD2	TRBV7-3	TRBJ2-2	NA	CASSLTSASGNTGELFF	TGTGCCAGCAGCTTAACGTCGGCTAGCGGAAACACCGGGGAGCTGTTTTTT
NA	TRBV14	TRBJ2-5	NA	CASSQDSLLYF	TGTGCCAGCAGCCAAGACTCCCTTTTGTACTTC
NA	TRBV20-1	TRBJ2-7	NA	CSASPTGRYEQYF	TGCAGTGCTAGCCCGACAGGCCGCTACGAGCAGTACTTC
NA	TRBV10-3	TRBJ2-5	NA	CAISPTGGPETQYF	TGTGCCATCAGCCCGACGGGGGGCCCAGAGACCCAGTACTTC
NA	TRBV28	TRBJ2-1	few	CASSLWAGEQFF	TGTGCCAGCAGTTTATGGGCCGGTGAGCAGTTCTTC
TRBD2	TRBV2	TRBJ2-7	few	CASSAVAGRAVEQYF	TGTGCCAGCAGCGCTGTGGCCGGGAGGGCCGTTGAGCAGTACTTC
NA	TRBV7-2	TRBJ2-6	NA	CASSLARVSGANVLTF	TGTGCCAGCAGCTTAGCGCGAGTATCCGGGGCCAACGTCCTGACTTTC
NA	TRBV28	TRBJ2-7	NA	CASSFRVRGQSSYEQYF	TGTGCCAGCAGTTTCAGGGTGCGGGGACAAAGCTCCTACGAGCAGTACTTC
TRBD2	TRBV5-5	TRBJ2-1	NA	CASSPWREPSYNEQFF	TGTGCCAGCAGCCCTTGGCGGGAGCCCTCCTACAATGAGCAGTTCTTC